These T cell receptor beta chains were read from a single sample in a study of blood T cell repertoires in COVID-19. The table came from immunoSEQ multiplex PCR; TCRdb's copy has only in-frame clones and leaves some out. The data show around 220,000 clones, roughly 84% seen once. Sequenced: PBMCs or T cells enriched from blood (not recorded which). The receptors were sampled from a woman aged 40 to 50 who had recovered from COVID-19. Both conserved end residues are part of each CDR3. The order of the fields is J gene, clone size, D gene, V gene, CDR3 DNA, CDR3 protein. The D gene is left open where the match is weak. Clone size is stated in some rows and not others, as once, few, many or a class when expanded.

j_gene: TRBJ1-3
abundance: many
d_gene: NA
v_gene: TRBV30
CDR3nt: TGTGCCTGGGGTTTACAGGGAAGTGGAAACACCATATATTTT
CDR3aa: CAWGLQGSGNTIYF

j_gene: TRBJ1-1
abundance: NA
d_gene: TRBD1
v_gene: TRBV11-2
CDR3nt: TGTGCCAGCAGCCCGGGACAGCTCATGAACACTGAAGCTTTCTTT
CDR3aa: CASSPGQLMNTEAFF

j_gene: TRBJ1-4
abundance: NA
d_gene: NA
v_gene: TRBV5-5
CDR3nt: TGTGCCAGCAGCCGATTCAGTGCAACTAATGAAAAACTGTTTTTT
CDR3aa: CASSRFSATNEKLFF

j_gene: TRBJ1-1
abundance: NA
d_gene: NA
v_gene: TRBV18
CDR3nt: TGTGCCAGCTCCCCATCCGGGAACACTGAAGCTTTCTTT
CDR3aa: CASSPSGNTEAFF

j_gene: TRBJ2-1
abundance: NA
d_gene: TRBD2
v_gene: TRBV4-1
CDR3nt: TGCGCCAGCAGCCAGGACCGGACTAGCGAGGACAATGAGCAGTTCTTC
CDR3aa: CASSQDRTSEDNEQFF

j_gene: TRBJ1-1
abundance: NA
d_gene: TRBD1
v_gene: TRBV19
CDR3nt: TGTGCCAGTAGTACACGACGACAGGGGAACACTGAAGCTTTCTTT
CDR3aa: CASSTRRQGNTEAFF

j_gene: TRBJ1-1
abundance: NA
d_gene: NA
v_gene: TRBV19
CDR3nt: TGTGCCACCGTGGAGGCGAGGGTGCGATTCTTT
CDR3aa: CATVEARVRFF

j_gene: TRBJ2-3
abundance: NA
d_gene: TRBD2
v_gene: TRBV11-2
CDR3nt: TGTGCCAGCAGCATCCTAGCGGAGACAGATACGCAGTATTTT
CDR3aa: CASSILAETDTQYF

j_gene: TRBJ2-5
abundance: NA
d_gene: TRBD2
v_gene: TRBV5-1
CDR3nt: TGCGCCAGCAGCCCGGATAGCGGGAGTGAAGAGACCCAGTACTTC
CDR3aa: CASSPDSGSEETQYF

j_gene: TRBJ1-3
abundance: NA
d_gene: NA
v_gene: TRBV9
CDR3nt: TGTGCCAGCAGCGTAGACAGGGCTCACTCTGGAAACACCATATATTTT
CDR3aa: CASSVDRAHSGNTIYF

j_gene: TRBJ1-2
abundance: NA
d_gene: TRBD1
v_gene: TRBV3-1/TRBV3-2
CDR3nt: TGTGCCAGCAAGCAGGGCACCGGGCGAGGGGGCGCGGGGGGCTACACCTTC
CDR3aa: CASKQGTGRGGAGGYTF

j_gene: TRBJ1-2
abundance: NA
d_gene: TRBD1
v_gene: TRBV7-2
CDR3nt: TGTGCCAGCAGCTTAGATGGGACAGGGATGGGTGGCTACACCTTC
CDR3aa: CASSLDGTGMGGYTF

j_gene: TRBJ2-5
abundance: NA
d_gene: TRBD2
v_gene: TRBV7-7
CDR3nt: TGTGCCAGCAGCCCCGGGAGGGTTGGGGAGACCCAGTACTTC
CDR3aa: CASSPGRVGETQYF

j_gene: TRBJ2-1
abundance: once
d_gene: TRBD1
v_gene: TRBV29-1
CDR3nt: TGCAGCGTTAGAACGGGACAGGGGGCTTTGAGCTCCTACAATGAGCAGTTCTTC
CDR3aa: CSVRTGQGALSSYNEQFF

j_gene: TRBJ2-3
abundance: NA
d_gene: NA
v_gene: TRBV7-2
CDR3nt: TGTGCCAGCAGCTGGAGAGCGGAGGGAAATACGCAGTATTTT
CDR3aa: CASSWRAEGNTQYF

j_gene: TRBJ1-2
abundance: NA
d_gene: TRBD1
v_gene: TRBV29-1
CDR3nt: TGCAGCGTTGAAGATCCAGGACAGGGTTATAACTATGGCTACACCTTC
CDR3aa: CSVEDPGQGYNYGYTF

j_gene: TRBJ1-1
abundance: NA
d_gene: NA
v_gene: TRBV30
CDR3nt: TGTGCCTGGAGTTCGACAGCAGAAGCTTTCTTT
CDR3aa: CAWSSTAEAFF

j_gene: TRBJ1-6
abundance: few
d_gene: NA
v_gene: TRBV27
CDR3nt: TGTGCCAGCAGTTTGGTCGGGGGGTCACCCCTCCACTTT
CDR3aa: CASSLVGGSPLHF

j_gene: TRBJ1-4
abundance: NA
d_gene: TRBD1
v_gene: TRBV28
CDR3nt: TGTGCCAGCAGTTTTAGCCCCGGACAGGGGAGTGCAACTAATGAAAAACTGTTTTTT
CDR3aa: CASSFSPGQGSATNEKLFF

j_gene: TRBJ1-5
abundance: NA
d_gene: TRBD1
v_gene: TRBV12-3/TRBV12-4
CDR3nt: TGTGCCAGCAAGCAGGGGGGCAATCAGCCCCAGCATTTT
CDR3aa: CASKQGGNQPQHF

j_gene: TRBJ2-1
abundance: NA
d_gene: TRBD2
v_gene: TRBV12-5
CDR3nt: TGTGCTAGTGGTTCCACTAGCGGGAGGGCCTTTTACAATGAGCAGTTCTTC
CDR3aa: CASGSTSGRAFYNEQFF

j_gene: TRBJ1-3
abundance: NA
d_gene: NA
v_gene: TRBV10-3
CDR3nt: TGTGCCATCCAGGCGGGCAGGGGCGTTGGAAACACCATATATTTT
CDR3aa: CAIQAGRGVGNTIYF

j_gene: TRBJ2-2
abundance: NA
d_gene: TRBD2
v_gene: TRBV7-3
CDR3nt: TGTGCCAGCAGCTCGGGACTAGCGGGAGCAACCGGGGAGCTGTTTTTT
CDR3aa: CASSSGLAGATGELFF

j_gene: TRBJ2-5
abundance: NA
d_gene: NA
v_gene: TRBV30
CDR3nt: TGTGCCTGGAGGGAAACGGGACAAACCCAGTACTTC
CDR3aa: CAWRETGQTQYF

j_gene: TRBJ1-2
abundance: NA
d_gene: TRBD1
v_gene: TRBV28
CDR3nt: TGTGCCAGCACCCAGACAGGGCGTCCTAACTATGGCTACACCTTC
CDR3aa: CASTQTGRPNYGYTF

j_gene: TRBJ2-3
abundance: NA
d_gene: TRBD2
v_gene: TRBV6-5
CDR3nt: TGTGCCTCCCAGTCCCTAGCGGCTAGCACAGATACGCAGTATTTT
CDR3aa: CASQSLAASTDTQYF

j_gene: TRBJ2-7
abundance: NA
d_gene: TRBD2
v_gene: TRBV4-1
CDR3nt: TGCGCCAGCAGCCAAGGGACTAGCGGGTGGAGCTCCTACGAGCAGTACTTC
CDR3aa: CASSQGTSGWSSYEQYF

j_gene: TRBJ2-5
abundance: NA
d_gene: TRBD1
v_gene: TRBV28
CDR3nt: TGTGCCAGCAGCCGCGGACAGGGGGGGGAGACCCAGTACTTC
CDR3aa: CASSRGQGGETQYF

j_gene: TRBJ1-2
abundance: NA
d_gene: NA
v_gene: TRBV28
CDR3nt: TGTGCCAGCAGTTTAGGGCCGTTTCAAGCTAACTATGGCTACACCTTC
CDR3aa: CASSLGPFQANYGYTF

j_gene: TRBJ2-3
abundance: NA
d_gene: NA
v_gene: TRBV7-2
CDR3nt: TGTGCCAGCAGTCCCGAGGCGTCCACAGATACGCAGTATTTT
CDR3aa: CASSPEASTDTQYF

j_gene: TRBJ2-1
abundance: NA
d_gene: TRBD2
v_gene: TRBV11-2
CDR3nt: TGTGCCAGCAGCCTAAGGACTAGCGGGGATGAGCAGTTCTTC
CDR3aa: CASSLRTSGDEQFF

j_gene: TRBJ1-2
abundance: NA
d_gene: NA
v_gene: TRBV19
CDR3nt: TGTGCCAGTAGTATCTTCCAATCAGGGGTCGGCGGCTACACCTTC
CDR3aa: CASSIFQSGVGGYTF

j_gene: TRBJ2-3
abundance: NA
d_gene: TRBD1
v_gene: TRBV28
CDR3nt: TGTGCCAGCAGGACCTTCGGACAGGGATTGAGAAATACGCAGTATTTT
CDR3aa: CASRTFGQGLRNTQYF

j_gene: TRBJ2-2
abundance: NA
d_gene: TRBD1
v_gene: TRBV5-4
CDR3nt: TGTGCCAGCAGAGGGGGCGCCCCGAACACCGGGGAGCTGTTTTTT
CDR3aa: CASRGGAPNTGELFF

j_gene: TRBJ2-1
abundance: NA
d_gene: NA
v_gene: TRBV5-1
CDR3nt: TGCGCCAGCAACTTGAGAGGGGGTACTGAGCAGTTCTTC
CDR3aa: CASNLRGGTEQFF

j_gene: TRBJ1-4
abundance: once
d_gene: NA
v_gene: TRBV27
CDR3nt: TGTGCCATGGGAGACCCAACTAATGAAAAACTGTTTTTT
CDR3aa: CAMGDPTNEKLFF

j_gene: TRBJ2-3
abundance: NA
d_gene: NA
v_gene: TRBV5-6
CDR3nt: TGTGCCAGCAGCTTGAGAGGGTCCCAGGTGAATACGCAGTATTTT
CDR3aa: CASSLRGSQVNTQYF

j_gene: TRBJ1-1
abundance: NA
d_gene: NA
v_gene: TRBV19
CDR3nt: TGTGCCAGTAGTGCACACAGCGGAGAAACTGAAGCTTTCTTT
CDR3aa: CASSAHSGETEAFF

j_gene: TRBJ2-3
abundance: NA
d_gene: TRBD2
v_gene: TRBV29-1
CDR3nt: TGCAGCGTTTTGACTAGCGGGTACACAGATACGCAGTATTTT
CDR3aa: CSVLTSGYTDTQYF

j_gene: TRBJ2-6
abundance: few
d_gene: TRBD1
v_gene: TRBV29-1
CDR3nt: TGCAGCGTTGAAGTACAGGGGGCTGGGGCCAACGTCCTGACTTTC
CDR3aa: CSVEVQGAGANVLTF

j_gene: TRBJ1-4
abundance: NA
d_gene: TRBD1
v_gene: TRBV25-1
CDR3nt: TGTGCCAGCAGTGACCGGGGACAGGGGGAAAAACTGTTTTTT
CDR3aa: CASSDRGQGEKLFF

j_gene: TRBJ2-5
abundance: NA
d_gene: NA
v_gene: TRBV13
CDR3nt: TGTGCCAGCAGCTTACAGGGAGAGACCCAGTACTTC
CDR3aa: CASSLQGETQYF

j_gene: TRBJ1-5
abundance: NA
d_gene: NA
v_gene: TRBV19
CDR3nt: TGTGCCAGTAGTATAGTGGGGGGGGGCAATCAGCCCCAGCATTTT
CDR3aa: CASSIVGGGNQPQHF

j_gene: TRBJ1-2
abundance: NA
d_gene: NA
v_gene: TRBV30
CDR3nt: TGTGCCTGCCCCTTGGGGGGGCCCGGCTATGGCTACACCTTC
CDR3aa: CACPLGGPGYGYTF

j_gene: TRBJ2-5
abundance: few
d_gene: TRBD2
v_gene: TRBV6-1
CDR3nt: TGTGCCAGCAGTGATTTGGCGGGAGATTTGGAGACCCAGTACTTC
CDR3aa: CASSDLAGDLETQYF